These T cell receptor beta chains were read from a single sample in a study of shared clonotypes between healthy human individuals. The table came from immunoSEQ multiplex PCR; TCRdb's copy has only in-frame clones and leaves some out. Seen here are around 2.1 million clones, under 95% observed once, and the top ten hold approximately 1.7%. What was sequenced was naive CD8+ T cells from PBMCs. Receptors originate from a man younger than 35 in good health. Some clones in this sample may be carry-over from other donors' samples. The CDR3 runs from the conserved cysteine through the conserved F or W. D genes are given only for firm matches. For some rows the clone size is stated as once, few or many, or as a class when expanded; others skip it.

j_call: TRBJ2-7; d_call: -; clone_size: -; v_call: TRBV2; cdr3_aa: CASASVASFYEQYF; cdr3_nt: TGTGCCAGCGCCTCCGTTGCCAGCTTCTACGAGCAGTACTTC
j_call: TRBJ1-1; d_call: -; clone_size: -; v_call: TRBV5-8; cdr3_aa: CASSPWGDPIGTEAFF; cdr3_nt: TGTGCCAGCAGTCCGTGGGGGGATCCCATCGGCACTGAAGCTTTCTTT
j_call: TRBJ2-7; d_call: TRBD1; clone_size: once; v_call: TRBV11-2; cdr3_aa: CASSHTGAEQYF; cdr3_nt: TGTGCCAGCAGCCACACAGGGGCCGAGCAGTACTTC
j_call: TRBJ2-7; d_call: -; clone_size: -; v_call: TRBV5-1; cdr3_aa: CASSLAGLSYEQYF; cdr3_nt: TGCGCCAGCAGCTTGGCCGGACTGAGCTACGAGCAGTACTTC
j_call: TRBJ2-7; d_call: -; clone_size: -; v_call: TRBV7-9; cdr3_aa: CASSLTGPGYEQYF; cdr3_nt: TGTGCCAGCAGCTTAACGGGGCCCGGCTACGAGCAGTACTTC
j_call: TRBJ2-3; d_call: -; clone_size: -; v_call: TRBV6-4; cdr3_aa: CASSDLLGDTQYF; cdr3_nt: TGTGCCAGCAGTGACCTCCTGGGGGATACGCAGTATTTT
j_call: TRBJ2-3; d_call: -; clone_size: -; v_call: TRBV27; cdr3_aa: CASSLGSGTDTQYF; cdr3_nt: TGTGCCAGCAGTTTAGGGTCTGGCACAGATACGCAGTATTTT
j_call: TRBJ2-1; d_call: -; clone_size: -; v_call: TRBV19; cdr3_aa: CASSIRLNSYNEQFF; cdr3_nt: TGTGCCAGTAGTATCCGACTTAACTCCTACAATGAGCAGTTCTTC
j_call: TRBJ1-5; d_call: -; clone_size: few; v_call: TRBV7-9; cdr3_aa: CASSLADQPQHF; cdr3_nt: TGTGCCAGCAGCTTAGCTGATCAGCCCCAGCATTTT
j_call: TRBJ2-3; d_call: TRBD2; clone_size: -; v_call: TRBV19; cdr3_aa: CASSTLAGFSTDTQYF; cdr3_nt: TGTGCCAGTAGTACCTTAGCGGGGTTTAGCACAGATACGCAGTATTTT
j_call: TRBJ1-3; d_call: -; clone_size: once; v_call: TRBV7-3; cdr3_aa: CASSADSFSGNTIYF; cdr3_nt: TGTGCCAGCAGCGCGGACAGTTTCTCTGGAAACACCATATATTTT
j_call: TRBJ2-7; d_call: -; clone_size: -; v_call: TRBV6-1; cdr3_aa: CASSPAVTYEQYF; cdr3_nt: TGTGCCAGCAGCCCCGCAGTAACCTACGAGCAGTACTTC
j_call: TRBJ2-1; d_call: TRBD2; clone_size: -; v_call: TRBV29-1; cdr3_aa: CSVEYGLAGYNEQFF; cdr3_nt: TGCAGCGTTGAATACGGGCTAGCGGGGTACAATGAGCAGTTCTTC
j_call: TRBJ1-2; d_call: -; clone_size: -; v_call: TRBV10-3; cdr3_aa: CAVTNGNYGYTF; cdr3_nt: TGTGCCGTAACGAATGGTAACTATGGCTACACCTTC
j_call: TRBJ2-1; d_call: TRBD1; clone_size: -; v_call: TRBV11-2; cdr3_aa: CASSWTGGAYNEQFF; cdr3_nt: TGTGCCAGCAGTTGGACAGGGGGAGCCTACAATGAGCAGTTCTTC
j_call: TRBJ1-1; d_call: TRBD1; clone_size: once; v_call: TRBV6-5; cdr3_aa: CASSYRGQIEAFF; cdr3_nt: TGTGCCAGCAGTTACCGGGGACAGATTGAAGCTTTCTTT
j_call: TRBJ2-3; d_call: TRBD1; clone_size: -; v_call: TRBV28; cdr3_aa: CASLRTGVPDTQYF; cdr3_nt: TGTGCCAGTTTGAGGACAGGGGTTCCAGATACGCAGTATTTT
j_call: TRBJ2-1; d_call: TRBD2; clone_size: once; v_call: TRBV7-3; cdr3_aa: CASSPMTSGSYEQFF; cdr3_nt: TGTGCCAGCAGCCCGATGACTAGCGGGAGTTACGAGCAGTTCTTC
j_call: TRBJ2-5; d_call: TRBD1; clone_size: -; v_call: TRBV5-8; cdr3_aa: CASSLMGQGAGETQYF; cdr3_nt: TGTGCCAGCAGCTTGATGGGGCAGGGGGCCGGGGAGACCCAGTACTTC
j_call: TRBJ1-2; d_call: -; clone_size: -; v_call: TRBV9; cdr3_aa: CASSVEANGYTF; cdr3_nt: TGTGCCAGCAGCGTAGAGGCGAATGGCTACACCTTC
j_call: TRBJ2-7; d_call: TRBD2; clone_size: -; v_call: TRBV11-1; cdr3_aa: CASSWTSGSSYEQYF; cdr3_nt: TGTGCCAGCAGCTGGACTAGCGGTAGCTCCTACGAGCAGTACTTC
j_call: TRBJ2-7; d_call: -; clone_size: -; v_call: TRBV28; cdr3_aa: CASSLWGNRAHYEQYF; cdr3_nt: TGTGCCAGCAGTTTATGGGGCAACCGAGCCCACTACGAGCAGTACTTC
j_call: TRBJ2-1; d_call: TRBD2; clone_size: -; v_call: TRBV29-1; cdr3_aa: CSVGGTTAREYYNEQFF; cdr3_nt: TGCAGCGTCGGGGGGACCACTGCTAGGGAATACTACAATGAGCAGTTCTTC